This passage covers 10 T cell receptor beta chains from one sample sequenced in a study of blood T cell repertoires in COVID-19. Repertoires were generated with immunoSEQ multiplex PCR, while TCRdb's copy carries only in-frame clones and drops some. The sample contains fewer than 300,000 clones, approximately 84% of which appear only once. Sequencing was done on a sample of peripheral blood. The receptors were sampled from a human donor with COVID-19, enrolled during active disease. The donor label of this sample is uncertain.

Here the CDR3 DNA reads TGTGCCAGCAGCGTAGTAGGGGGTGGTTTCGGGGACGGCTACACCTTC. It translates to CASSVVGGGFGDGYTF. The chain has TRBV9 and TRBJ1-2, with D perhaps matching TRBD1 (6 bases). The CDR3 has 16 amino acids. Germline V gives CDR1 SGDLS, CDR2 YYNGEE. V gave up 0 bases and J gave up 8 bases, with 20 bases separating them.

The chain has TRBV11-1 and TRBJ2-5, with TRBD2 as a possible D gene (6 bases). CDR1 and CDR2 (germline): SGHAT, FQDESV (reference sequence). This CDR3 comprises 15 residues. V was pared by 5 bases and J by 5 bases, with 18 bases between. The CDR3 coding sequence is TGTGCCAGCAGCCCTATCTCTGCGGGATTGGAGACCCAGTACTTC. Translating it yields CASSPISAGLETQYF.

CDR3 sequence (DNA): TGTGCCAGCAGCCATGGGACTAGCGGGGACCAAGAGACCCAGTACTTC. This gives the protein CASSHGTSGDQETQYF. The J gene is TRBJ2-5, the V gene TRBV4-2, with TRBD2 matching 13 bases. The CDR3 sequence is 16 residues long. Germline trimming cut 3 bases from V and 0 bases from J; bases unmatched to any gene: 1. Looked up from germline, CDR1 is LGHNA and CDR2 is YNFKEQ.

The V gene is TRBV21-1, the J gene TRBJ2-1; TRBD2 is taken as the D call from the table, unchecked against the DNA. TRBV21-1 is designated a pseudogene. This CDR3 contains 18 residues. CDR3 DNA sequence: TGTGCCAGCAGCACCCCTGGACTAGCGGGAGCATCCTACAATGAGCAGTTCTTC. Protein: CASSTPGLAGASYNEQFF.

The gene calls are TRBV7-9 and TRBJ2-1, with D possibly TRBD2 on 6 matching bases. The CDR3 spans 15 residues. V lost 1 base to trimming and J lost 8 bases, with 15 bases between them. The V gene's germline CDR1 is SEHNR and CDR2 FQNEAQ (reference sequence). In DNA form, the CDR3 reads TGTGCCAGCAGCTTAGGAGGCGGGGATTGGGATGAGCAGTTCTTC. Amino acids: CASSLGGGDWDEQFF.

The rearrangement uses TRBV5-4 and TRBJ1-1; D gene uncertain. Germline lookup yields CDR1 SGHNT and CDR2 YYREEE (reference sequence). The CDR3 totals 13 residues. Trimming pared 4 bases from V and 7 bases from J, leaving 14 bases between. In DNA form, the CDR3 reads TGTGCCAGCAGCCCCGAGGGAGACCGTGAAGCTTTCTTT. Amino acids: CASSPEGDREAFF.

The genes are TRBV6-5 and TRBJ1-1; 8 nucleotides agree with TRBD1. Trimming removed 7 bases from V and 2 bases from J; junction bases left unmatched: 6. There are 14 residues in the CDR3. CDR1 is MNHEY and CDR2 is SVGAGI in the germline V gene. CDR3 bases: TGTGCCAGCACCAGAGACAGGGGTAACACTGAAGCTTTCTTT. It yields the protein CASTRDRGNTEAFF.

The DNA for the CDR3 is TGTGCCAGTAGTGGACTAGCGGGAAACACAGATACGCAGTATTTT. Translated: CASSGLAGNTDTQYF. The chain combines TRBV19 with TRBJ2-3, with 12 bases that match TRBD2. After removal of 5 bases from V and 2 bases from J, the junction contained 2 bases not matched to a gene. Per the germline V gene, CDR1 is LNHDA and CDR2 is SQIVND (reference sequence). CDR3 length: 15 residues.

The genes are TRBV21-1 and TRBJ1-3; the DNA was not compared with TRBD1, the D call given in the table. TRBV21-1 is deemed a pseudogene. This CDR3 is 15 amino acids long. The CDR3, as DNA: TGTGCCAGCAGCAAGGGACAGGGATCTGGAAACACCATATATTTT. Protein product: CASSKGQGSGNTIYF.

This chain links TRBV2 with TRBJ2-5, with D tentatively TRBD1 (6 bases). V was shortened by 5 bases and J by 5 bases, with 12 bases between the two germline ends. Germline loops: CDR1 SNHLY, CDR2 FYNNEI. The CDR3 loop spans 13 amino acids. CDR3 residues: CASSFGQLETQYF. Written as DNA, the CDR3 is TGTGCCAGCAGTTTTGGACAGCTTGAGACCCAGTACTTC. Full variable domain (rest looked up from reference TRBV2 and TRBJ2-5): EPEVTQTPSHQVTQMGQEVILRCVPISNHLYFYWYRQILGQKVEFLVSFYNNEISEKSEIFDDQFSVERPDGSNFTLKIRSTKLEDSAMYFCASSFGQLETQYFGPGTRLLVL.